The 29 T cell receptor beta chains given below trace back to one sample, sequenced in a study of blood T cells in healthy people across ages. Through a sample-barcoded 5' primer and a J-beta primer mix, a second PCR was run for roughly 7 to 11 cycles. A single record per CDR3 protein comes from TCRdb applying MiXCR to the 5' RACE reads. The sample includes around 500,000 distinct CDR3 sequences, about 25% of them seen just once. This same sample was also taken into another study, of T cells of mothers and their children.

The sequencing input was blood. The receptors originated from a boy between 2 and 15 years old in good health.

The rearrangement links TRBV7-9 to TRBJ2-3, with no clear D. The CDR3 totals 14 residues. Trimming shortened V by 0 bases and J by 3 bases, and 7 bases separated the two germline ends. The germline V gene encodes CDR1 SEHNR and CDR2 FQNEAQ (reference sequence). The CDR3 loop reads CASSLARITDTQYF. In nucleotides, the CDR3 is TGTGCCAGCAGCTTAGCTCGGATTACAGATACGCAGTATTTT.

V and J are TRBV14 and TRBJ2-3; 8 nucleotides agree with TRBD1. After removal of 6 bases from V and 4 bases from J, the junction contained 9 bases not matched to a gene. The CDR3 covers 15 residues. Looked up from germline, CDR1 is SGHDN and CDR2 is FVKESK. The CDR3 loop reads CASRAGQVASDTQYF. CDR3 DNA sequence: TGTGCCAGCAGGGCGGGACAGGTAGCCTCAGATACGCAGTATTTT. Supplemented by reference TRBV14 and TRBJ2-3, the full variable domain reads EAGVTQFPSHSVIEKGQTVTLRCDPISGHDNLYWYRRVMGKEIKFLLHFVKESKQDESGMPNNRFLAERTGGTYSTLKVQPAELEDSGVYFCASRAGQVASDTQYFGPGTRLTVL.

This chain joins TRBV5-1 and TRBJ2-3; D is ambiguous. The CDR3 runs 13 residues. Germline CDR1 and CDR2: SGHRS and YFSETQ. The V end was cut by 4 bases, the J end by 5 bases, with 11 bases between. The CDR3 region has the DNA TGCGCCAGCAGCGTGTCGGTGGGAGATACGCAGTATTTT. Protein sequence: CASSVSVGDTQYF.

This clonotype was found a few times. The gene calls are TRBV6-1 and TRBJ2-1; either TRBD1 or TRBD2 may fit D (5 bases each). CDR1 and CDR2 from the germline V gene are MNHNS and SASEGT. The V end was cut by 3 bases, the J end by 0 bases, with 9 bases between. The CDR3 length is 15 residues. The CDR3 region is CASSDGAGSYNEQFF. CDR3 in DNA: TGTGCCAGCAGTGACGGGGCGGGCTCCTACAATGAGCAGTTCTTC.

Only a few counts were recorded for this clonotype. The V gene is TRBV10-3, the J gene TRBJ1-4; 7 nucleotides line up with TRBD1. Germline V gene lookup returns CDR1 ENHRY and CDR2 SYGVKD. The CDR3 runs 14 residues. V shed 3 bases, J shed 7 bases, and the junction held 5 bases outside the gene matches. The CDR3 bases are TGTGCCATCAGTGACAGGGGGATGGGTGAAAAACTGTTTTTT. As protein: CAISDRGMGEKLFF.

This clonotype has more than one count but fewer than ten. V is TRBV10-3 and J is TRBJ1-5; unclear D gene. Trimming removed 6 bases at V and 0 bases at J, with 6 bases between. The V gene's germline CDR1 is ENHRY and CDR2 SYGVKD. The CDR3 consists of 13 residues. The CDR3 nucleotides are TGTGCCATCAGGCAAGGTAGCAATCAGCCCCAGCATTTT. Its protein product is CAIRQGSNQPQHF.

This clonotype was picked up a small number of times. The CDR3 loop reads CASSLRGQRGPLPDTQYF. In DNA form, the CDR3 reads TGTGCCAGCAGCTTACGGGGGCAGCGGGGGCCCCTCCCAGATACGCAGTATTTT. The genes are TRBV7-6 and TRBJ2-3; 8 bases agree with TRBD2. From germline, CDR1 is SGHVS and CDR2 FNYEAQ. The CDR3 consists of 18 residues. The V segment lost 2 bases and the J segment 4 bases; nucleotides outside the gene matches: 14.

V is TRBV4-3 and J is TRBJ2-2, with D uncertain. CDR3 length equals 14 residues. The germline CDR1 and CDR2 sequences are LGHNA and YSLEER. The ends were cut back, 0 bases at V and 4 bases at J, with 6 bases in the middle. The CDR3 coding sequence is TGCGCCAGCAGCCAAGATGACTTCACCGGGGAGCTGTTTTTT. It yields the protein CASSQDDFTGELFF.

This clonotype was seen a handful of times. J is TRBJ2-3 and V is TRBV5-1; TRBD1 aligns across 9 bases. Germline loops: CDR1 SGHRS, CDR2 YFSETQ. After removal of 3 bases from V and 4 bases from J, the junction contained 3 bases not matched to a gene. The CDR3 covers 14 residues. Here the CDR3 DNA reads TGCGCCAGCAGCTGGGACAGGGTCCCAGATACGCAGTATTTT. It yields the protein CASSWDRVPDTQYF.

The chain employs TRBV11-2 and TRBJ2-1; D gene ambiguous. Per the germline V gene, CDR1 is SGHAT and CDR2 is FQNNGV. This CDR3 is 15 amino acids long. V lost 5 bases to trimming and J lost 0 bases, with 11 bases between them. In DNA form, the CDR3 reads TGTGCCAGCAGCCACGAGCGAAGCTCCTACAATGAGCAGTTCTTC. Translation: CASSHERSSYNEQFF.

The rearrangement joins TRBV25-1 to TRBJ1-1; weak D call: TRBD1 (5 bases). V lost 11 bases and J 5 bases, leaving 9 bases between the germline ends. Germline V lookup: CDR1 MGHDK, CDR2 SYGVNS. The CDR3 spans 10 residues. CDR3 in DNA: TGTGCCGCCGGGGGAACTGAAGCTTTCTTT. Its translation: CAAGGTEAFF.

J is TRBJ1-1 and V is TRBV25-1; a possible D gene is TRBD1 (5 bases). Germline V CDR1 and CDR2: MGHDK, SYGVNS. The CDR3 contains 13 residues. The V gene lost 7 bases and the J gene lost 4 bases, with 13 bases spanning the gap. The CDR3 region is CASTGPQGTEAFF. CDR3 bases: TGTGCCAGCACTGGACCTCAGGGCACTGAAGCTTTCTTT.

This clonotype appeared a few times. The CDR3 spells CASRLGLPETQYF. The CDR3 DNA reads TGTGCCAGCAGGCTAGGGCTTCCAGAGACCCAGTACTTC. The chain joins TRBV12-3 or TRBV12-4 to TRBJ2-5; no definite D call. The CDR3 totals 13 residues. V was clipped by 6 bases and J by 4 bases, with 12 bases between them.

V is TRBV12-3 or TRBV12-4 and J is TRBJ1-1; the D is unclear. The CDR3 runs to 14 residues. Trimming left V 6 bases short and J 1 base short, with 12 bases between. CDR3 sequence reads: CASSPRLPNTEAFF. As DNA, the CDR3 is TGTGCCAGCAGCCCCCGACTTCCGAACACTGAAGCTTTCTTT.

This clonotype was detected a few times. The chain links TRBV4-2 to TRBJ2-5, with TRBD1 as a possible D gene (5 bases). The better agreement between TRBJ2-1 and the DNA end casts doubt on the J call. Per the germline V gene, CDR1 is LGHNA and CDR2 is YNFKEQ. The CDR3 has 14 residues. This CDR3 reads CASSLGDIGNEQFF. CDR3 sequence (DNA): TGTGCCAGCAGCCTAGGGGATATTGGCAATGAGCAGTTCTTC.

For this clonotype: A read error may produce the germline difference seen at one junction end. This sequence joins TRBV7-7 and TRBJ2-2; D not certain. The CDR3 covers 15 residues. Germline CDR1 SSHAT, CDR2 FNYEAQ (reference sequence). The DNA of the CDR3 is TGTGCTAGCAGCTCGGCCGTCACGAACACCGGGGAGCTGTTTTTT. It encodes CASSSAVTNTGELFF.

The chain joins TRBV7-9 to TRBJ2-3; 9 bases map to TRBD1. Per germline, CDR1 SEHNR and CDR2 FQNEAQ (reference sequence). The CDR3 covers 16 residues. V dropped 0 bases and J dropped 4; count of bases not matched to a gene: 5. In nucleotides, the CDR3 is TGTGCCAGCAGCTTAGCTAACAGGGGGCGTTCAGATACGCAGTATTTT. It is translated as CASSLANRGRSDTQYF.

The chain is built from TRBV11-2 and TRBJ2-2; no firm D call. The CDR3 spans 14 residues. V lost 5 bases and J 5 bases, leaving 12 bases between the germline ends. CDR1 and CDR2 (germline): SGHAT, FQNNGV. CDR3 in DNA: TGTGCCAGCAGCCGCCCGGGCCGGACCGGGGAGCTGTTTTTT. Translation gives CASSRPGRTGELFF.

The V gene is TRBV10-3, the J gene TRBJ2-7, with D possibly being TRBD1 or TRBD2 (5 bases each). Trimming removed 2 bases at V and 2 bases at J, with 10 bases between. CDR3 length equals 14 residues. Germline CDR1 ENHRY, CDR2 SYGVKD. As DNA, the CDR3 is TGTGCCATCAGTGAGCGGGACCAGACCTACGAGCAGTACTTC. Its protein product is CAISERDQTYEQYF.

The V and J genes are TRBV7-9 and TRBJ1-1, with 8 bases lining up with TRBD1. CDR3 length: 14 amino acids. V shed 5 bases, J shed 3 bases, and the junction held 5 bases outside the gene matches. Germline CDR1 is SEHNR and CDR2 is FQNEAQ (reference sequence). The CDR3 sequence is CASSRATGDTEAFF. In DNA form, the CDR3 reads TGTGCCAGCAGCCGAGCGACAGGGGACACTGAAGCTTTCTTT.

The chain recombines TRBV4-3 with TRBJ1-4, with a weak D call TRBD1 (6 bases). This CDR3 has 14 residues. Germline V lookup: CDR1 LGHNA, CDR2 YSLEER. Trimming took 4 bases from V and 7 from J, leaving 13 bases between them. CDR3 in amino acids: CASSRYRVGEKLFF. The CDR3 nucleotides read TGCGCCAGCAGCCGCTACAGGGTGGGTGAAAAACTGTTTTTT.

This clonotype was observed a few times. This rearrangement joins TRBV3-1 to TRBJ1-6; no firm D call. Looked up from germline, CDR1 is LGHDT and CDR2 is YNNKEL (reference sequence). CDR3 length equals 13 residues. V lost 1 base, J lost 10 bases, and 8 bases lay in between. The chain's CDR3 is CASSQVLTSPLHF. In DNA form, the CDR3 reads TGTGCCAGCAGCCAAGTTTTAACGTCACCCCTCCACTTT.

This chain links TRBV20-1 with TRBJ2-5; D is unclear. Looked up from germline, CDR1 is DFQATT and CDR2 is SNEGSKA (reference sequence). This CDR3 contains 13 residues. With 6 bases removed from V and 0 bases from J, the gap between germline ends came to 11 bases. The CDR3 region has the DNA TGCAGTGCCCCCCTGGGTAACCAAGAGACCCAGTACTTC. Its protein product is CSAPLGNQETQYF.

This clonotype was counted a few times. The CDR3: CASSPRLAGAQSKNTQYF. As DNA, the CDR3 is TGTGCCAGCAGCCCGCGACTAGCGGGAGCCCAATCAAAAAATACGCAGTATTTT. The chain combines TRBV7-2 with TRBJ2-3; 12 nucleotides match TRBD2. The length of the CDR3 is 18 residues. V was clipped by 5 bases and J by 7 bases; unmatched bases: 16. Germline V CDR1 and CDR2: SGHTA, FQGNSA.

The chain employs TRBV20-1 and TRBJ1-6; the D gene is possibly TRBD1 (5 bases). Germline values: CDR1 DFQATT, CDR2 SNEGSKA (reference sequence). This CDR3 has 18 amino acids. V was clipped by 2 bases and J by 0 bases, with 17 bases between them. CDR3 in amino acids: CSARRGEQSSSYNSPLHF. CDR3 nucleotide sequence: TGCAGTGCTAGACGGGGCGAACAGTCGAGCTCCTATAATTCACCCCTCCACTTT.

This clonotype was recorded a few times. This chain links TRBV2 with TRBJ2-3; D is unclear. The CDR3 has 13 amino acids. Trimming pared 8 bases from V and 2 bases from J, leaving 11 bases between. Looked up from germline, CDR1 is SNHLY and CDR2 is FYNNEI. CDR3 nucleotide sequence: TGTGCCAGCGGTACGGAGTCCACAGATACGCAGTATTTT. Amino acids: CASGTESTDTQYF.

This clonotype was picked up a small number of times. The chain combines TRBV15 with TRBJ2-1; 7 positions match TRBD1. This CDR3 is 15 amino acids long. The germline gives CDR1 LNHNV, CDR2 YYDKDF (reference sequence). The V segment lost 9 bases and the J segment 1 base; nucleotides outside the gene matches: 9. The CDR3 sequence is CATTPRGRSYNEQFF. CDR3 bases: TGTGCCACTACCCCCAGGGGGAGATCCTACAATGAGCAGTTCTTC.

The CDR3: CASSPHVTAGGAWYEQFF. For the CDR3, the DNA is TGCGCCAGCAGCCCACACGTAACAGCTGGGGGCGCCTGGTATGAGCAGTTCTTC. The chain combines TRBV4-3 with TRBJ2-5; a weak D match, TRBD1 (6 bases). The J call is doubtful: the DNA matches TRBJ2-1 better. CDR1 LGHNA and CDR2 YSLEER come from the germline V gene. The CDR3 has 18 residues.

This clonotype has a count of ten or more. The chain carries TRBV12-3 or TRBV12-4 and TRBJ2-7; TRBD1 aligns across 9 bases. Trimming removed 5 bases from V and 4 bases from J; junction bases left unmatched: 6. The CDR3 covers 14 residues. The CDR3 DNA is TGTGCCAGCAGTCCCGGGACAGGGCCTTACGAGCAGTACTTC. As protein: CASSPGTGPYEQYF.